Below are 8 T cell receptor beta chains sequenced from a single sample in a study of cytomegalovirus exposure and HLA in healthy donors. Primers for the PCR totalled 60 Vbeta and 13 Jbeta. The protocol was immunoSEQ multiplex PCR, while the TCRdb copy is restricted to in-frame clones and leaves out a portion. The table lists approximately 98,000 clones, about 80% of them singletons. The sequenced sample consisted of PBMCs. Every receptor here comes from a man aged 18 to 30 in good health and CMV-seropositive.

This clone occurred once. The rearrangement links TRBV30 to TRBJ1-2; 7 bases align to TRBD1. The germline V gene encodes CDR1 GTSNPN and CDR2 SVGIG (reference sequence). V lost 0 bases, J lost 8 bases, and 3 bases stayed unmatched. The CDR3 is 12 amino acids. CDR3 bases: TGTGCCTGGAGTGTAACAGGGGCCGGCTACACCTTC. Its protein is CAWSVTGAGYTF. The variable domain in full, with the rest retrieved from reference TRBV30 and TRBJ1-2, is SQTIHQWPATLVQPVGSPLSLECTVEGTSNPNLYWYRQAAGRGLQLLFYSVGIGQISSEVPQNLSASRPQDRQFILSSKKLLLSDSGFYLCAWSVTGAGYTFGSGTRLTVV.

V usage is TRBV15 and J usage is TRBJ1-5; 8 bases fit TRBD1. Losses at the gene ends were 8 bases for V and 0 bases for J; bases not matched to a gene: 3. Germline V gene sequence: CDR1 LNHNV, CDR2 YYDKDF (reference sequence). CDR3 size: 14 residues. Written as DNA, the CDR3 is TGTGCCACCGGGACAGGAGATAGCAATCAGCCCCAGCATTTT. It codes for CATGTGDSNQPQHF.

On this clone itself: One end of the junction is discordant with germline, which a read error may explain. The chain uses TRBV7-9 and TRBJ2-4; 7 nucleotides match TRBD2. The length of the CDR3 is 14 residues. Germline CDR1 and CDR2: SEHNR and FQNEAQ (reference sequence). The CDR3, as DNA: TGTGCCAGCAGCTATGACACCCTTTGGCGGGGGTGGCACTTC. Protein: CASSYDTLWRGWHF. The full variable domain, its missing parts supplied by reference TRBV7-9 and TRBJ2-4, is DTGVSQNPRHKITKRGQNVTFRCDPISEHNRLYWYRQTLGQGPEFLTYFQNEAQLEKSRLLSDRFSAERPKGSFSTLEIQRTEQGDSAMYLCASSYDTLWRGWHFGAGTRLSVL.

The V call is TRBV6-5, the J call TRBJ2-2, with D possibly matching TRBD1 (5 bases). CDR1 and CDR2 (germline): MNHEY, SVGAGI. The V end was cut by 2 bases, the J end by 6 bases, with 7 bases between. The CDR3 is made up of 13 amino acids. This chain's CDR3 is CASSYPGPGELFF. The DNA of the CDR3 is TGTGCCAGCAGTTACCCAGGGCCCGGGGAGCTGTTTTTT.

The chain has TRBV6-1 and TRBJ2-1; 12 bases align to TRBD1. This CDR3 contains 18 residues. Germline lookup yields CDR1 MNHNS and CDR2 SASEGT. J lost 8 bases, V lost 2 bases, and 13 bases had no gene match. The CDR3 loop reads CASSESPPGQGARDEQFF. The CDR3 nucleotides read TGTGCCAGCAGTGAAAGCCCCCCGGGACAGGGGGCCAGGGATGAGCAGTTCTTC.

CDR3 amino acids: CASSQDYPRTDTQYF. Written as DNA, the CDR3 is TGCGCCAGCAGCCAAGACTATCCCCGCACAGATACGCAGTATTTT. V gene TRBV4-1 combines with J gene TRBJ2-3; D is undetermined. V shed 0 bases and J shed 1 base, with 8 bases lying between them. CDR3 size: 15 residues. Per the germline V gene, CDR1 is MGHRA and CDR2 is YSYEKL.

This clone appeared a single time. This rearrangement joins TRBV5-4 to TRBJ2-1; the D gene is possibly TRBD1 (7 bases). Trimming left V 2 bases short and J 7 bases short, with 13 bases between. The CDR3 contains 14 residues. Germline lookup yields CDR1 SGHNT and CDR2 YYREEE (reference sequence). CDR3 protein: CASSLGGAGNEQFF. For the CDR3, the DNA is TGTGCCAGCAGCTTAGGGGGCGCGGGGAATGAGCAGTTCTTC.

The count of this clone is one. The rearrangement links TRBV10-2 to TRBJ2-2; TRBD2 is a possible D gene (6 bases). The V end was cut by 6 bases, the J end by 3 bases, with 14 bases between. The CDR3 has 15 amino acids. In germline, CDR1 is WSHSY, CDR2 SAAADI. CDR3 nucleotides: TGCGCCAGCAGGCCCCGCGGGGTTGACACCGGGGAGCTGTTTTTT. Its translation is CASRPRGVDTGELFF.